This T cell receptor (beta chain) originates from a study of circulating and synovial CD4+ cells in juvenile arthritis. Sequenced by immunoSEQ multiplex PCR; TCRdb stores in-frame clones only, minus some. The sample contains 2,200 or so clones, more than 85% of which appear only once. V lost 5 bases, J lost 0 bases, and 9 bases stayed unmatched. There are 16 residues in the CDR3. Germline V gene sequence: CDR1 LNHDA, CDR2 SQIVND (reference sequence). PBMCs were sorted for HLA-DR+CD14-CD3+CD4+CD25low/- cells. This clone was seen a single time. What it recognizes is unknown. Study-wide findings and caveats: Bulk blood CD4 samples held at least an order of magnitude more or fewer genomes than CPL. Circulating pathogenic-like and bulk T cells looked alike by Vbeta family usage.

This chain links TRBV19 with TRBJ1-2, with TRBD1 matching over 7 bases. The receptor's source is a human donor with juvenile idiopathic arthritis. Sequenced: HLA-DR+ CD4+ T cells from blood. Subset here: circulating pathogenic-like lymphocytes, sorted as HLA-DR+CD14-CD3+CD4+CD25low/- blood T cells. The CDR3 sequence is CASSPGQFPTNYGYTF. CDR3 bases: TGTGCCAGTAGTCCGGGACAGTTTCCAACTAACTATGGCTACACCTTC.